The next 2 T cell receptor beta chains were all read from a single sample in a study of blood T cell repertoires in COVID-19. Repertoires were generated with immunoSEQ multiplex PCR, while TCRdb's copy carries only in-frame clones and drops some. This table holds over 8,500 clones, 88% found once. Sequencing input: peripheral blood. Source of these receptors: a human donor in a cohort sampled during active COVID-19.

The chain has TRBV12-3 or TRBV12-4 and TRBJ1-2, with TRBD1 identical over 7 bases. The V segment lost 1 base and the J segment 5 bases; nucleotides outside the gene matches: 1. The CDR3 spans 13 residues. The CDR3 reads CASSLDRGYGYTF. The CDR3 nucleotides read TGTGCCAGCAGTTTAGACAGGGGATATGGCTACACCTTC.

CDR3 coding DNA: TGTGCCAGCAGCGTAGGGGGCCTCCAACCGGCTGAGCAGTTCTTC. This codes for CASSVGGLQPAEQFF. The chain links TRBV9 to TRBJ2-1, with D tentatively TRBD1 (5 bases). V was trimmed by 0 bases and J by 9 bases, leaving 16 bases between them. Germline CDR1 and CDR2: SGDLS and YYNGEE. CDR3 length: 15 residues.